This T cell receptor beta chain was documented in a study of blood T cell repertoires in COVID-19. Looking at the study overall: Some COVID-19 samples were acute and others convalescent; all came from the United States, Italy and Spain.

In germline, CDR1 is KGHSH, CDR2 LQKENI. This CDR3 region has 12 residues. The ends were cut back, 6 bases at V and 6 bases at J, with 12 bases in the middle. Study processing details: Amplification with reference gene primers provided the estimates of nucleated cell counts. Data came from immunoSEQ multiplex PCR; TCRdb stores just in-frame clones and leaves some out. V and J calls and clone size come straight from that table; D and trimming were deduced from the DNA. The repertoire holds fewer than 250,000 clones, with less than 85% as singletons. The sequence derives from a woman in her 70s with active or convalescent COVID-19. Source material: peripheral blood. This chain joins TRBV18 and TRBJ2-7; D ambiguous. CDR3 in DNA: TGTGCCAGCTCTCAAGCCCCTGGCGAGCAGTACTTC. Translation: CASSQAPGEQYF.